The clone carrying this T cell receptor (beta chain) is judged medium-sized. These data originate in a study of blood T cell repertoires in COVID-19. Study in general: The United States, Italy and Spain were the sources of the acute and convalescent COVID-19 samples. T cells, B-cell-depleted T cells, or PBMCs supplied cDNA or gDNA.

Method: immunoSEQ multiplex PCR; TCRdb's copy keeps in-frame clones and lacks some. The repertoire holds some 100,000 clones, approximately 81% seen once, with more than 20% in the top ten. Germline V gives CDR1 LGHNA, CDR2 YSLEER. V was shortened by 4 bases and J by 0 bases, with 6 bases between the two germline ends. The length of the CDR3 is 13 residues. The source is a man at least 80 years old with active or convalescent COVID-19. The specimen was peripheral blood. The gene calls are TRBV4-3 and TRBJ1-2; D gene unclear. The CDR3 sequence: CASSPQTNYGYTF. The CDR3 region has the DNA TGCGCCAGCAGCCCACAGACTAACTATGGCTACACCTTC.